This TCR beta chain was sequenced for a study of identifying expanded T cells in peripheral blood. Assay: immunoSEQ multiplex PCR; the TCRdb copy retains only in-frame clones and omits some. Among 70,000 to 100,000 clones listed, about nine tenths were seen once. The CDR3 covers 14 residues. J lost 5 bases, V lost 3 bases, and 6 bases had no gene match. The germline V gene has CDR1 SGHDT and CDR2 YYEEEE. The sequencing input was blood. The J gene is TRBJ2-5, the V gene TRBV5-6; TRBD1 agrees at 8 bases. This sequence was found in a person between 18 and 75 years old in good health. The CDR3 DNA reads TGTGCCAGCAGCTCCGACAGGGGAGAGGAGACCCAGTACTTC. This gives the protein CASSSDRGEETQYF.